These 28 T cell receptor beta chains share one sample of origin, sequenced in a study of patients and donors after allogeneic stem cell transplantation. Using its own MiXCR run on the RT-PCR reads, TCRdb lists one record per CDR3 protein. The sample has 400,000 to 450,000 distinct CDR3 sequences, roughly 16% seen once; the top ten hold just over 7%. Material: blood, either unsorted or a sorted T cell fraction (not recorded which). The receptors were sampled from a human donor who was either an allogeneic HSCT recipient or a stem cell or donor lymphocyte infusion donor (not recorded which). It is not recorded whose cells these are; they may come from a transplant donor.

This clonotype was found a few times. This chain links TRBV10-3 with TRBJ1-6; perhaps TRBD1 as D (5 bases). Germline V gene sequence: CDR1 ENHRY, CDR2 SYGVKD. This CDR3 comprises 13 residues. The V and J ends lost 2 bases and 10 bases respectively, with 9 bases between them. CDR3 residues: CAISEPQGSPLHF. The DNA for the CDR3 is TGTGCCATCAGTGAGCCCCAGGGATCACCCCTCCACTTT.

The chain links TRBV3-1 to TRBJ2-7, with a weak D call TRBD2 (5 bases). Germline loops: CDR1 LGHDT, CDR2 YNNKEL (reference sequence). CDR3 size: 13 residues. V dropped 3 bases and J dropped 5 bases, with 11 bases sitting between them. The CDR3 loop is CASSQRRSHEQYF. In DNA, the CDR3 is TGTGCCAGCAGCCAGCGGAGGTCCCACGAGCAGTACTTC.

The chain combines TRBV10-3 with TRBJ2-7; 7 bases map to TRBD1. The germline gives CDR1 ENHRY, CDR2 SYGVKD. The CDR3 totals 13 residues. V gave up 6 bases and J gave up 3 bases; unmatched junction bases: 5. The CDR3 nucleotides are TGTGCCATCAGATCGGCAGGGGGCTACGAGCAGTACTTC. It is translated as CAIRSAGGYEQYF.

In its sample, this clonotype was seen a few times. This chain connects TRBV9 to TRBJ1-2; unclear D gene. Germline loops: CDR1 SGDLS, CDR2 YYNGEE. CDR3 size: 14 residues. V was pared by 0 bases and J by 2 bases, with 8 bases between. CDR3 in amino acids: CASSVGVGNYGYTF. As DNA, the CDR3 is TGTGCCAGCAGCGTAGGGGTAGGGAACTATGGCTACACCTTC.

The chain carries TRBV29-1 and TRBJ2-3, with 16 nucleotides matching TRBD2. V trimming: 1 base; J trimming: 4 bases; junction bases outside the gene matches: 2. The CDR3 has 16 residues. Germline V gene sequence: CDR1 SQVTM, CDR2 ANQGSEA. DNA of the CDR3: TGCAGCGTTGAAGGGGGACTAGCGGGAGGGCCAGATACGCAGTATTTT. Its translation is CSVEGGLAGGPDTQYF.

V usage is TRBV7-9 and J usage is TRBJ2-6; D gene ambiguous. From germline, CDR1 is SEHNR and CDR2 FQNEAQ (reference sequence). Trimming took 1 base from V and 0 from J, leaving 7 bases between them. The CDR3 extends over 16 amino acids. The CDR3 is CASSLEQFSGANVLTF. The DNA of the CDR3 is TGTGCCAGCAGCTTAGAACAATTCTCTGGGGCCAACGTCCTGACTTTC.

There are many counts of this clonotype. V is TRBV4-3 and J is TRBJ1-6, with D unclear. The ends were cut back, 0 bases at V and 2 bases at J, with 11 bases in the middle. The CDR3 covers 17 residues. Germline V gene lookup returns CDR1 LGHNA and CDR2 YSLEER. CDR3 loop: CASSQDSYSTYNSPLHF. CDR3 sequence (DNA): TGCGCCAGCAGCCAAGATAGTTACAGCACCTATAATTCACCCCTCCACTTT.

This clonotype was detected only a few times. The rearrangement uses TRBV7-2 and TRBJ2-7, with TRBD1 identical over 8 bases. Germline values: CDR1 SGHTA, CDR2 FQGNSA. The J segment lost 3 bases and the V segment lost 5 bases, leaving 6 bases of the junction unmatched. This CDR3 spans 14 amino acids. The CDR3, as DNA: TGTGCCAGCAGCCGGGACAGGATTTTCTACGAGCAGTACTTC. Its protein is CASSRDRIFYEQYF.

This clonotype was counted many times. The chain joins TRBV12-3 or TRBV12-4 to TRBJ2-1, with D tentatively TRBD2 (5 bases). The CDR3 loop spans 14 amino acids. V was trimmed by 0 bases and J by 9 bases, leaving 12 bases between them. CDR3 loop: CASSLASEGFEQFF. The CDR3 DNA is TGTGCCAGCAGTTTAGCATCTGAGGGATTTGAGCAGTTCTTC.

This chain links TRBV2 with TRBJ1-4; D gene unclear. The CDR3 is 15 amino acids. Deletions cut 1 base from V and 8 bases from J, with 14 bases between. Germline CDR1 is SNHLY and CDR2 is FYNNEI. CDR3 loop: CASSEERGFVEKLFF. The CDR3 nucleotides are TGTGCCAGCAGTGAAGAACGAGGGTTCGTGGAAAAACTGTTTTTT. Variable domain in full (rest from reference TRBV2 and TRBJ1-4): EPEVTQTPSHQVTQMGQEVILRCVPISNHLYFYWYRQILGQKVEFLVSFYNNEISEKSEIFDDQFSVERPDGSNFTLKIRSTKLEDSAMYFCASSEERGFVEKLFFGSGTQLSVL.

The chain employs TRBV27 and TRBJ2-3; TRBD1 is a possible D gene (5 bases). Germline V gene lookup returns CDR1 MNHEY and CDR2 SMNVEV (reference sequence). The CDR3 sequence is 15 residues long. The germline V and J ends were trimmed by 5 bases and 3 bases, with 15 bases remaining between them. The CDR3 loop is CASSPDPPGTDTQYF. The CDR3 bases are TGTGCCAGCAGTCCGGACCCTCCAGGGACAGATACGCAGTATTTT.

The chain is built from TRBV10-3 and TRBJ2-5, with a possible D match to TRBD1 (5 bases). The germline V gene encodes CDR1 ENHRY and CDR2 SYGVKD. There are 16 residues in the CDR3. Trimming took off 0 bases at V and 4 bases at J, with 15 bases between the two ends. The CDR3 sequence: CAISESGRKGRETQYF. CDR3 bases: TGTGCCATCAGTGAGTCGGGTCGTAAGGGGCGAGAGACCCAGTACTTC.

In its sample, this clonotype was seen a few times. The chain recombines TRBV15 with TRBJ2-5, with 7 bases aligning to TRBD2. V gave up 4 bases and J gave up 4 bases; unmatched junction bases: 12. This CDR3 has 16 amino acids. Germline V gene data show CDR1 as LNHNV and CDR2 as YYDKDF (reference sequence). The CDR3 sequence: CATSKPAGARRETQYF. The CDR3 region has the DNA TGTGCCACCAGCAAGCCTGCGGGAGCCCGGCGAGAGACCCAGTACTTC.

The genes are TRBV20-1 and TRBJ1-1; D is unclear. The CDR3 is 13 residues long. Trimming left V 4 bases short and J 0 bases short, with 9 bases between. Germline loops: CDR1 DFQATT, CDR2 SNEGSKA (reference sequence). CDR3 DNA: TGCAGTGCTACTTCAGGATTGAACACTGAAGCTTTCTTT. This sequence encodes CSATSGLNTEAFF.

This clonotype was found a few times. The V call is TRBV12-3 or TRBV12-4, the J call TRBJ1-4; D uncertain. This CDR3 comprises 15 residues. V lost 7 bases to trimming and J lost 8 bases, with 20 bases between them. This CDR3 reads CASTLGRGGGEKLFF. In DNA, the CDR3 is TGTGCCAGCACCTTAGGCCGGGGAGGTGGCGAAAAACTGTTTTTT.

This chain uses TRBV12-3 or TRBV12-4 with TRBJ2-2; TRBD1 aligns across 8 bases. V was pared by 1 base and J by 4 bases, with 5 bases of the junction left unmatched. The CDR3 totals 16 residues. This CDR3 reads CASSLGTGYVTGELFF. DNA of the CDR3: TGTGCCAGCAGTTTAGGGACAGGGTATGTCACCGGGGAGCTGTTTTTT.

This clonotype was recorded a few times. The chain carries TRBV4-1 and TRBJ1-3; D not resolved. CDR3 size: 17 residues. The germline V gene has CDR1 MGHRA and CDR2 YSYEKL. V shed 0 bases and J shed 0 bases, with 12 bases lying between them. CDR3 in amino acids: CASSQDLGRSSGNTIYF. In DNA, the CDR3 is TGCGCCAGCAGCCAAGATTTAGGCAGGAGCTCTGGAAACACCATATATTTT.

This rearrangement joins TRBV7-8 to TRBJ2-1; a possible D gene is TRBD2 (6 bases). The germline V and J ends were trimmed by 6 bases and 3 bases, with 15 bases remaining between them. The germline CDR1 and CDR2 sequences are SGHVS and FQNEAQ. This CDR3 spans 15 amino acids. The CDR3 DNA reads as TGTGCCAGCAGTTCTCCCGGGACTCGCTACAATGAGCAGTTCTTC. Its translation: CASSSPGTRYNEQFF. Using reference TRBV7-8 and TRBJ2-1 for the parts outside the CDR3, the full variable domain is GAGVSQSPRYKVAKRGQDVALRCDPISGHVSLFWYQQALGQGPEFLTYFQNEAQLDKSGLPSDRFFAERPEGSVSTLKIQRTQQEDSAVYLCASSSPGTRYNEQFFGPGTRLTVL.

This clonotype was found many times. The gene calls are TRBV20-1 and TRBJ2-2; 13 nucleotides agree with TRBD2. V lost 1 base to trimming and J lost 3 bases; unmatched junction nucleotides: 11. The CDR3 sequence is 19 residues long. Germline CDR1 and CDR2: DFQATT and SNEGSKA (reference sequence). Here the CDR3 reads CSARGRTSGGTRDTGELFF. The CDR3, as DNA: TGCAGTGCTAGAGGGAGGACTAGCGGGGGCACACGAGACACCGGGGAGCTGTTTTTT.

This clonotype was counted a few times. CDR3 sequence: CASSPTPWHSTDTQYF. The DNA for the CDR3 is TGTGCCAGCAGCCCCACCCCGTGGCACTCCACAGATACGCAGTATTTT. The V gene is TRBV7-3, the J gene TRBJ2-3; D is unclear. CDR3 length: 16 residues. Per germline, CDR1 SGHTA and CDR2 FQGTGA. Trimming removed 5 bases from V and 2 bases from J, with 17 bases in between.

This clonotype was recorded a few times. The chain combines TRBV12-3 or TRBV12-4 with TRBJ1-4; 7 nucleotides align to TRBD1. CDR3 length equals 14 residues. Trimming removed 5 bases from V and 7 bases from J; junction bases left unmatched: 7. In nucleotides, the CDR3 is TGTGCCAGCAGTACCCGACAGGGACGTGAAAAACTGTTTTTT. Residues: CASSTRQGREKLFF.

The V and J genes are TRBV10-3 and TRBJ1-5; D may be TRBD1 (5 bases). Trimming shortened V by 0 bases and J by 6 bases, and 21 bases separated the two germline ends. CDR3 length: 18 residues. Germline CDR1 ENHRY, CDR2 SYGVKD. The CDR3 DNA follows: TGTGCCATCAGTGAGTCGCGCGGGCAGGGCGCGTCAGCTCAGCCCCAGCATTTT. This gives the protein CAISESRGQGASAQPQHF.

This clonotype was observed a handful of times. V and J are TRBV5-6 and TRBJ1-5; a weak D match, TRBD1 (5 bases). Germline V gene lookup returns CDR1 SGHDT and CDR2 YYEEEE. Trimming stripped 3 bases from V and 4 bases from J, with 14 bases between. The CDR3 runs to 15 residues. This CDR3 reads CASSSLRDPNQPQHF. The CDR3 nucleotides read TGTGCCAGCAGCTCTCTACGGGACCCAAATCAGCCCCAGCATTTT.

The chain uses TRBV9 and TRBJ1-2; the match to TRBD1 covers 12 bases. This CDR3 is built from 15 residues. Trimming took 4 bases from V and 4 from J; bases not matched to a gene: 5. Germline V gene sequence: CDR1 SGDLS, CDR2 YYNGEE. CDR3 sequence reads: CASSSGTGGGYGYTF. The CDR3 bases are TGTGCCAGCAGCTCGGGGACAGGGGGCGGCTATGGCTACACCTTC. The entire variable domain, with the rest obtained from reference TRBV9 and TRBJ1-2, is as follows: DSGVTQTPKHLITATGQRVTLRCSPRSGDLSVYWYQQSLDQGLQFLIQYYNGEERAKGNILERFSAQQFPDLHSELNLSSLELGDSALYFCASSSGTGGGYGYTFGSGTRLTVV.

Only a few counts were recorded for this clonotype. The chain links TRBV28 to TRBJ2-1; 7 bases match TRBD2. Trimming cost V 8 bases and J 9 bases; bases outside gene matches: 16. The germline CDR1 and CDR2 sequences are MDHEN and SYDVKM. The CDR3 sequence is 15 residues long. The CDR3 loop is CASSYSNEPGGEQFF. The CDR3 DNA is TGTGCCAGCTCCTACTCTAACGAACCGGGAGGTGAGCAGTTCTTC.

The rearrangement uses TRBV20-1 and TRBJ2-7; a weak D match, TRBD2 (6 bases). This CDR3 has 11 amino acids. V was clipped by 5 bases and J by 1 base, with 6 bases between them. CDR1 DFQATT and CDR2 SNEGSKA come from the germline V gene (reference sequence). The DNA of the CDR3 is TGCAGTGCTGGGGGGTCCTACGAGCAGTACTTC. Amino acid sequence: CSAGGSYEQYF.

This clonotype was recorded at least ten times. This chain uses TRBV9 with TRBJ2-7, with a weak D call TRBD2 (6 bases). CDR1 SGDLS and CDR2 YYNGEE come from the germline V gene. The CDR3 sequence is 16 residues long. Trimming pared 0 bases from V and 3 bases from J, leaving 16 bases between. CDR3 amino acids: CASSVGSSGRYYEQYF. CDR3 nucleotides: TGTGCCAGCAGCGTAGGATCCTCCGGGAGATACTACGAGCAGTACTTC.

The chain links TRBV7-9 to TRBJ1-2; D gene unclear. The CDR3 totals 13 residues. Looked up from germline, CDR1 is SEHNR and CDR2 is FQNEAQ (reference sequence). V lost 5 bases and J 1 base, leaving 8 bases between the germline ends. CDR3 nucleotide sequence: TGTGCCAGCAGCCCCAGCTTTAACTATGGCTACACCTTC. This translates into CASSPSFNYGYTF.